One and the same sample provided the 21 T cell receptor beta chains below, sequenced in a study of CD8 T cells in ankylosing spondylitis. Findings and limits, study-wide: For ankylosing spondylitis blood, a TCR beta motif of several highly homologous variants appeared characteristic.

Their cognate antigens are unknown. TCRdb redid the calling of the 5' RACE reads with MiXCR, one entry per CDR3 protein. The top ten clones hold roughly a sixth of a sample with fewer than 400,000 distinct CDR3 sequences, approximately 20% of them seen once. Source material: blood, either unsorted or a sorted T cell fraction (not recorded which). These TCRs come from a male donor with ankylosing spondylitis.

This clonotype was found a few times. The chain links TRBV20-1 to TRBJ2-1; TRBD2 matches 11 bases. Losses at the gene ends were 3 bases for V and 1 base for J; bases not matched to a gene: 11. The CDR3 has 18 residues. Germline V gene data show CDR1 as DFQATT and CDR2 as SNEGSKA (reference sequence). The CDR3 loop is CSARSLAGGRGSYNEQFF. CDR3 DNA sequence: TGCAGTGCTAGGAGTCTAGCGGGAGGCAGGGGGTCCTACAATGAGCAGTTCTTC.

The V and J genes are TRBV19 and TRBJ2-6; TRBD1 agrees at 9 bases. Germline assignment: CDR1 LNHDA and CDR2 SQIVND (reference sequence). This CDR3 is 15 amino acids long. V was clipped by 4 bases and J by 9 bases; unmatched bases: 7. The CDR3 DNA follows: TGTGCCAGTAGTAACAGGGGGCTGAACGTCAACGTCCTGACTTTC. Translation: CASSNRGLNVNVLTF. The full variable domain, completed using reference TRBV19 and TRBJ2-6, is DGGITQSPKYLFRKEGQNVTLSCEQNLNHDAMYWYRQDPGQGLRLIYYSQIVNDFQKGDIAEGYSVSREKKESFPLTVTSAQKNPTAFYLCASSNRGLNVNVLTFGAGSRLTVL.

The rearrangement links TRBV7-2 to TRBJ2-2; the D is unclear. CDR3 length: 15 amino acids. Trimming shortened V by 7 bases and J by 0 bases, and 12 bases separated the two germline ends. Looked up from germline, CDR1 is SGHTA and CDR2 is FQGNSA. The CDR3 coding sequence is TGTGCCAGCACCTCGCGACGCGCGAACACCGGGGAGCTGTTTTTT. Translated: CASTSRRANTGELFF. Based on the CDR3 plus reference TRBV7-2 and TRBJ2-2, the full variable domain is GAGVSQSPSNKVTEKGKDVELRCDPISGHTALYWYRQSLGQGLEFLIYFQGNSAPDKSGLPSDRFSAERTGGSVSTLTIQRTQQEDSAVYLCASTSRRANTGELFFGEGSRLTVL.

This clonotype was detected many times. The V call is TRBV5-1, the J call TRBJ2-7; a possible D gene is TRBD1 (7 bases). Germline-derived CDR1 and CDR2 are SGHRS and YFSETQ. The CDR3 loop spans 14 amino acids. Trimming took 4 bases from V and 5 from J, leaving 16 bases between them. The CDR3 here is CASSLRQGGDEQYF. CDR3 DNA: TGCGCCAGCAGCCTCCGACAGGGAGGAGACGAGCAGTACTTC.

The rearrangement links TRBV6-1 to TRBJ2-5; D possibly matches TRBD1 or TRBD2 (5 bases each). V was clipped by 6 bases and J by 3 bases, with 11 bases between them. CDR1 and CDR2 from the germline V gene are MNHNS and SASEGT. CDR3 length equals 13 residues. The DNA of the CDR3 is TGTGCCAGCAGGGGACGGGGAAAAGAGACCCAGTACTTC. Its translation is CASRGRGKETQYF.

The CDR3: CATSRDRGRKTQYF. Written as DNA, the CDR3 is TGTGCCACCAGCAGAGATCGGGGGAGGAAGACCCAGTACTTC. The chain is built from TRBV15 and TRBJ2-5; weak D call: TRBD2 (6 bases). The CDR3 has 14 amino acids. Germline CDR1 is LNHNV and CDR2 is YYDKDF (reference sequence). V was pared by 0 bases and J by 6 bases, with 11 bases between. The full variable domain, completed using reference TRBV15 and TRBJ2-5, is DAMVIQNPRYQVTQFGKPVTLSCSQTLNHNVMYWYQQKSSQAPKLLFHYYDKDFNNEADTPDNFQSRRPNTSFCFLDIRSPGLGDTAMYLCATSRDRGRKTQYFGPGTRLLVL.

In its sample, this clonotype was seen a few times. The V gene is TRBV3-1, the J gene TRBJ2-1, with D possibly matching TRBD2 (5 bases). This CDR3 has 12 residues. Between the trimmed V and J ends, which lost 3 bases and 10 bases, there was a span of 10 bases. Germline CDR1 and CDR2: LGHDT and YNNKEL (reference sequence). This CDR3 reads CASSQPQREQFF. CDR3 coding DNA: TGTGCCAGCAGCCAGCCGCAGCGGGAGCAGTTCTTC.

This chain connects TRBV10-3 to TRBJ1-6; D perhaps matches TRBD1 (6 bases). Germline V gene lookup returns CDR1 ENHRY and CDR2 SYGVKD. The V gene lost 3 bases and the J gene lost 7 bases, with 13 bases spanning the gap. CDR3 length: 15 residues. The CDR3 bases are TGTGCCATCAGTGAAAGGGCAGGGGAGAATTCACCCCTCCACTTT. As protein: CAISERAGENSPLHF.

The rearrangement joins TRBV7-8 to TRBJ2-1; D call uncertain. Germline V gives CDR1 SGHVS, CDR2 FQNEAQ. V gave up 6 bases and J gave up 0 bases, with 12 bases separating them. This CDR3 is 15 amino acids long. The CDR3 DNA reads as TGTGCCAGCAGTAAGCAGGAGAGCTCCTACAATGAGCAGTTCTTC. This gives the protein CASSKQESSYNEQFF.

There are many counts of this clonotype. The rearrangement uses TRBV4-1 and TRBJ2-3; the D gene is possibly TRBD2 (6 bases). Trimming removed 0 bases from V and 3 bases from J, with 16 bases in between. The germline V gene encodes CDR1 MGHRA and CDR2 YSYEKL. The CDR3 loop spans 17 amino acids. The DNA for the CDR3 is TGCGCCAGCAGCCAAGAGGGTCGTGTAGGGACTACAGATACGCAGTATTTT. Its protein product is CASSQEGRVGTTDTQYF.

This chain uses TRBV12-3 or TRBV12-4 with TRBJ2-2, with 9 bases aligning to TRBD2. The CDR3 runs to 16 residues. V lost 7 bases to trimming and J lost 5 bases; unmatched junction nucleotides: 11. The CDR3 protein is CASTWAGGLRTGELFF. The DNA of the CDR3 is TGTGCCAGCACGTGGGCGGGAGGGTTGAGAACCGGGGAGCTGTTTTTT.

This clonotype was found a few times. The V call is TRBV4-1, the J call TRBJ2-7; 9 bases are shared with TRBD2. The CDR3 is made up of 15 amino acids. V shed 6 bases and J 3 bases; nucleotides not matched to a gene: 9. The germline V gene has CDR1 MGHRA and CDR2 YSYEKL. CDR3 residues: CASSQKSAGGYEQYF. CDR3 bases: TGCGCCAGCAGTCAAAAATCAGCGGGAGGCTACGAGCAGTACTTC.

V gene TRBV20-1 combines with J gene TRBJ2-1; 7 bases agree with TRBD2. The germline V gene encodes CDR1 DFQATT and CDR2 SNEGSKA (reference sequence). The CDR3 consists of 15 residues. Germline trimming cut 5 bases from V and 2 bases from J; bases unmatched to any gene: 9. The CDR3 reads CSAAHSGTAYNEQFF. The CDR3 DNA follows: TGCAGTGCTGCTCACAGCGGGACCGCCTACAATGAGCAGTTCTTC.

V and J are TRBV24-1 and TRBJ2-3, with 8 bases aligning to TRBD1. CDR1 KGHDR and CDR2 SFDVKD come from the germline V gene. J lost 5 bases, V lost 9 bases, and 18 bases had no gene match. There are 17 residues in the CDR3. The CDR3 protein is CATAGQGDAALGDTQYF. CDR3 nucleotides: TGTGCCACCGCCGGACAGGGCGATGCCGCACTCGGAGATACGCAGTATTTT.

Regarding this clonotype: This clone may be a read error of a much larger clone one base away. The gene calls are TRBV20-1 and TRBJ2-3, with 9 bases aligning to TRBD2. Trimming removed 4 bases from V and 9 bases from J; junction bases left unmatched: 20. CDR3 length: 17 residues. The germline V gene encodes CDR1 DFQATT and CDR2 SNEGSKA (reference sequence). This CDR3 reads CSANPRASGEVWATQYF. The CDR3, as DNA: TGCAGTGCTAATCCGCGGGCTAGCGGGGAGGTATGGGCCACGCAGTATTTT.

Many counts were recorded for this clonotype. The CDR3, as DNA: TGTGCCAGCAGCTTAGCACGGCCCAAAGAGGATGGCTACACCTTC. Translated, it gives CASSLARPKEDGYTF. J is TRBJ1-2 and V is TRBV7-2, with unresolved D. The CDR3 spans 15 residues. The germline V and J ends were trimmed by 0 bases and 6 bases, with 14 bases remaining between them. Germline lookup yields CDR1 SGHTA and CDR2 FQGNSA.

The chain couples TRBV7-2 to TRBJ1-4; possible D gene TRBD1, 5 bases. This CDR3 has 15 residues. Trimming took 5 bases from V and 5 from J, leaving 15 bases between them. In germline, CDR1 is SGHTA, CDR2 FQGNSA. Here the CDR3 reads CASSPRGQGNEKLFF. The DNA for the CDR3 is TGTGCCAGCAGCCCGAGGGGTCAGGGAAATGAAAAACTGTTTTTT.

The table lists this clonotype with many counts. This sequence joins TRBV20-1 and TRBJ2-3; 9 positions agree with TRBD2. This CDR3 spans 15 amino acids. The V and J ends lost 5 bases and 5 bases, in that order; junction bases with no gene match: 11. CDR1 DFQATT and CDR2 SNEGSKA come from the germline V gene (reference sequence). The CDR3 is CSAVSPSGTRDTQYF. CDR3 nucleotide sequence: TGCAGTGCTGTATCACCTAGCGGGACACGAGATACGCAGTATTTT.

The genes are TRBV12-5 and TRBJ2-1, with 13 bases aligning to TRBD2. V lost 2 bases to trimming and J lost 9 bases; unmatched junction nucleotides: 4. CDR3 length equals 15 residues. The germline CDR1 and CDR2 sequences are LGHNT and FRNRAP. CDR3: CASGLWTSGSAEQFF. The CDR3 DNA reads TGTGCTAGTGGTTTGTGGACTAGCGGGAGCGCTGAGCAGTTCTTC.

This chain joins TRBV15 and TRBJ2-5, with a possible D match to TRBD1 (5 bases). V gave up 2 bases and J gave up 1 base, with 17 bases separating them. This CDR3 has 17 residues. Looked up from germline, CDR1 is LNHNV and CDR2 is YYDKDF (reference sequence). CDR3 bases: TGTGCCACCAGCAGACCCATCCCCGGACACCCCCAAGAGACCCAGTACTTC. Amino acids: CATSRPIPGHPQETQYF.

This clonotype has just a few counts. The V gene is TRBV12-3 or TRBV12-4, the J gene TRBJ2-1, with D perhaps matching TRBD2 (6 bases). The V end lost 5 bases, the J end lost 12 bases, and 14 bases lay between the germline ends. The CDR3 spans 12 residues. The CDR3 DNA reads as TGTGCCAGCAGTAACGCGGGACCCCTGCAGTTCTTC. It yields the protein CASSNAGPLQFF.